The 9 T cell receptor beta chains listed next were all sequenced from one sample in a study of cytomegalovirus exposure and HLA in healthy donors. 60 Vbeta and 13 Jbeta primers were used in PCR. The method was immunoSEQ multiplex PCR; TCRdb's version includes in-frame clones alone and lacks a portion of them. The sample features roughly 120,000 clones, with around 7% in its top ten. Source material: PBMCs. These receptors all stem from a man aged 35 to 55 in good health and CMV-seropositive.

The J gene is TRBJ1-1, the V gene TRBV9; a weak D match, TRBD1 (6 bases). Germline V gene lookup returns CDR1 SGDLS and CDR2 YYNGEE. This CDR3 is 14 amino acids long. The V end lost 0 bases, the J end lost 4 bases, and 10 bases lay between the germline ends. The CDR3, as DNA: TGTGCCAGCAGCGTAGAGGGGGGGTTCACTGAAGCTTTCTTT. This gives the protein CASSVEGGFTEAFF. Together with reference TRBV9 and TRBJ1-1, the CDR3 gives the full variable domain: DSGVTQTPKHLITATGQRVTLRCSPRSGDLSVYWYQQSLDQGLQFLIQYYNGEERAKGNILERFSAQQFPDLHSELNLSSLELGDSALYFCASSVEGGFTEAFFGQGTRLTVV.

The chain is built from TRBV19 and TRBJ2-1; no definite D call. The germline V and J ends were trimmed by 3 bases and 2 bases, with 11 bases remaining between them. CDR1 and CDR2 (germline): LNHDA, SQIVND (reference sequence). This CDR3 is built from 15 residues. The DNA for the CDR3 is TGTGCCAGTAGTATCGGCACGAGGACCTACAATGAGCAGTTCTTC. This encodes CASSIGTRTYNEQFF.

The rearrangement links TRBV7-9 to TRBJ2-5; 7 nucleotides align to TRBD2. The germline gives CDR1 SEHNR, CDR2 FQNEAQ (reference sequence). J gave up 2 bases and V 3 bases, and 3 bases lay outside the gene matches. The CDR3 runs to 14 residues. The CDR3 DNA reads TGTGCCAGCAGCTTTCGGGGGGAACAAGAGACCCAGTACTTC. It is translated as CASSFRGEQETQYF.

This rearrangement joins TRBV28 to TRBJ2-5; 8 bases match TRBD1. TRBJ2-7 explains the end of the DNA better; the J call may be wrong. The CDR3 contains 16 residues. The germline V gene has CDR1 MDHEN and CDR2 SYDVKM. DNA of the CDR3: TGTGCCAGCAGTCCTGGGGGTCGGACAGGGAGCTACGAGCAGTACTTC. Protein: CASSPGGRTGSYEQYF.

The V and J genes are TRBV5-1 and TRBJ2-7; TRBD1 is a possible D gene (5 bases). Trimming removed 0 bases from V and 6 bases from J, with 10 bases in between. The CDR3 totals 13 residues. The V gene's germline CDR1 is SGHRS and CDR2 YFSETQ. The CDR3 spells CASSLDRTGEQYF. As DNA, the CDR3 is TGCGCCAGCAGCTTGGACAGGACGGGCGAGCAGTACTTC.

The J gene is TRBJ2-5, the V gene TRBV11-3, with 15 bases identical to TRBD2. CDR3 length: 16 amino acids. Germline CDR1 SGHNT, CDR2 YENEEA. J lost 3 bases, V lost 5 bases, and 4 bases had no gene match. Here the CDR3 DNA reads TGTGCCAGCAGCCTTGGACTAGCGGGAGGGAAAGAGACCCAGTACTTC. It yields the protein CASSLGLAGGKETQYF.

This chain's CDR3 is CASSFFVNQPQHF. The CDR3 DNA follows: TGTGCCAGCAGCTTTTTCGTCAATCAGCCCCAGCATTTT. V gene TRBV7-8 combines with J gene TRBJ1-5; D is ambiguous. The V end was cut by 3 bases, the J end by 3 bases, with 6 bases between. Germline CDR1 reads SGHVS; CDR2 reads FQNEAQ. This CDR3 contains 13 residues.

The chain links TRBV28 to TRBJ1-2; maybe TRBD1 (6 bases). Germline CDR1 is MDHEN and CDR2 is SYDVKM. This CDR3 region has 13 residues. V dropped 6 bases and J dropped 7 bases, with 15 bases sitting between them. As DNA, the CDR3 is TGTGCCAGCAGGATCACAGGGTCTAGTGGCTACACCTTC. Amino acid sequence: CASRITGSSGYTF.

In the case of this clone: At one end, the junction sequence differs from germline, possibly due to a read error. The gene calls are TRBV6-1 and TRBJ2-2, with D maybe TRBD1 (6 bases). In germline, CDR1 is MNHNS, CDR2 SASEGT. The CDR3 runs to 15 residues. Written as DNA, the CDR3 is TGTGCCAGCAGTGAAGTAACAGGGAACGCCGGGGAGCTGTTTTTT. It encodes CASSEVTGNAGELFF.